These 31 T cell receptor beta chains were all obtained from the same sample, sequenced in a study of Ad26.COV2.S vaccination and SARS-CoV-2 variants (dated by TCRdb to the early 2020s). Library creation used the immunoSEQ multiplex PCR assay. In TCRdb, the immuneACCESS table is reduced to in-frame sequences with V and J assigned. These tables do not hold every clone; where another copy was compared, an unresolved V gene accounts for under half, and the others remain unexplained. The sample table lists 440,000 or so clones, roughly nine tenths of them with a count of one. The ten largest clones add up to 1.7% of the sample. The treatment or condition label here, explained by the study, means: about 20 received Ad26.COV2.S at low or high dose, single or two shots; 5 received placebo; per-sample allocation not given. For vaccine and placebo recipients, repertoires were sequenced using samples collected on day 63 after the first injection.

The sample consisted of peripheral blood, taken in a trial of Ad26.COV2.S vaccine versus placebo. The source is a person between 18 and 59 years old who received the Ad26.COV2.S COVID-19 vaccine or a placebo.

This clone was counted a single time. The chain joins TRBV28 to TRBJ2-1; D ambiguous. Germline-derived CDR1 and CDR2 are MDHEN and SYDVKM. Trimming shortened V by 3 bases and J by 9 bases, and 15 bases separated the two germline ends. The CDR3 extends over 14 amino acids. The CDR3, as DNA: TGTGCCAGCAGTTTTGGGCTCGGATCCGTTGAGCAGTTCTTC. Its translation: CASSFGLGSVEQFF.

CDR3 DNA: TGTGCCAGCAGTTTCGGGACGGGCTACAATGAGCAGTTCTTC. This sequence encodes CASSFGTGYNEQFF. The rearrangement joins TRBV28 to TRBJ2-1; D is tentatively TRBD1 or TRBD2 (5 bases each). The CDR3 is 14 residues long. Trimming left V 3 bases short and J 3 bases short, with 9 bases between. Germline V gives CDR1 MDHEN, CDR2 SYDVKM.

The chain links TRBV5-5 to TRBJ1-6; D unresolved. CDR3 length equals 16 residues. CDR1 is SGHKS, CDR2 YYEKEE, per germline (reference sequence). Trimming stripped 4 bases from V and 0 bases from J, with 11 bases between. The CDR3 sequence: CASSVTLGSYNSPLHF. CDR3 nucleotide sequence: TGTGCCAGCAGCGTAACGCTTGGCTCCTATAATTCACCCCTCCACTTT.

The DNA for the CDR3 is TGCAGCGTTGGCGAGACCCAGTACTTC. It translates to CSVGETQYF. The chain couples TRBV29-1 to TRBJ2-5, with D unresolved. Germline V gene sequence: CDR1 SQVTM, CDR2 ANQGSEA. The CDR3 is 9 residues long. V was cut by 4 bases and J by 5 bases, with 2 bases left in between.

In regard to this clone: A read error may produce the germline difference seen at one junction end. This CDR3 is also generated by other DNA sequences in the sample. This chain links TRBV20-1 with TRBJ1-1; D ambiguous. Per germline, CDR1 DFQATT and CDR2 SNEGSKA (reference sequence). The CDR3 totals 10 residues. The CDR3: CSAAPGLTLF. CDR3 bases: TGCAGTGCTGCCCCGGGTCTTACCCTCTTT.

The rearrangement joins TRBV7-2 to TRBJ1-2; D not certain. The ends were cut back, 2 bases at V and 6 bases at J, with 10 bases in the middle. CDR1 and CDR2 (germline): SGHTA, FQGNSA. The CDR3 runs 13 residues. Here the CDR3 reads CASSLTSGDGYTF. The CDR3 DNA sequence: TGTGCCAGCAGCTTAACGTCAGGCGATGGCTACACCTTC.

CDR3 sequence reads: CASSDTGVSGELFF. CDR3 sequence (DNA): TGTGCCAGCAGTGACACAGGGGTTTCCGGGGAGCTGTTTTTT. The rearrangement links TRBV2 to TRBJ2-2, with 7 bases lining up with TRBD1. This CDR3 has 14 amino acids. Per the germline V gene, CDR1 is SNHLY and CDR2 is FYNNEI. With V trimmed by 3 bases and J by 6 bases, 4 bases remained unmatched.

The gene calls are TRBV6-5 and TRBJ2-1, with D unresolved. V gave up 6 bases and J gave up 6 bases, with 9 bases separating them. Germline CDR1 and CDR2: MNHEY and SVGAGI. CDR3 length: 12 amino acids. DNA of the CDR3: TGTGCCAGCAGCTTGGGGATCAATGAGCAGTTCTTC. This gives the protein CASSLGINEQFF.

The genes are TRBV7-9 and TRBJ2-2; 8 bases map to TRBD1. The CDR3 runs 13 residues. Germline-derived CDR1 and CDR2 are SEHNR and FQNEAQ (reference sequence). After removal of 6 bases from V and 6 bases from J, the junction contained 3 bases not matched to a gene. The CDR3 bases are TGTGCCAGCAGGAAACAGGGGGCCGGGGAGCTGTTTTTT. Its protein product is CASRKQGAGELFF.

This chain connects TRBV5-4 to TRBJ1-3; 7 positions match TRBD1. After removal of 4 bases from V and 2 bases from J, the junction contained 3 bases not matched to a gene. The CDR3 runs 14 residues. Germline loops: CDR1 SGHNT, CDR2 YYREEE (reference sequence). CDR3 in DNA: TGTGCCAGCAGCCTACAGGGGACTGGAAACACCATATATTTT. Translation: CASSLQGTGNTIYF.

The J gene is TRBJ1-1, the V gene TRBV27, with 7 bases aligning to TRBD1. With 7 bases clipped from V and 1 base from J, the junction kept 9 bases outside the gene matches. This CDR3 region has 15 residues. Germline loops: CDR1 MNHEY, CDR2 SMNVEV (reference sequence). Here the CDR3 reads CASTTRGQGNTEAFF. The CDR3 coding sequence is TGTGCCAGCACCACTAGGGGGCAGGGGAACACTGAAGCTTTCTTT.

The CDR3 DNA sequence: TGTGCCTGGAGGGAAACAGGGGGCAGGGACTACACCTTC. It is translated as CAWRETGGRDYTF. The V gene is TRBV30, the J gene TRBJ1-2, with TRBD1 matching over 9 bases. Germline V gene sequence: CDR1 GTSNPN, CDR2 SVGIG (reference sequence). V dropped 3 bases and J dropped 10; count of bases not matched to a gene: 9. This CDR3 is 13 amino acids long.

V gene TRBV19 combines with J gene TRBJ2-7; D assignment may be TRBD1 or TRBD2 (7 bases each). The CDR3 runs 15 residues. V was trimmed by 6 bases and J by 2 bases, leaving 17 bases between them. CDR1 and CDR2 (germline): LNHDA, SQIVND (reference sequence). CDR3 loop: CASRRDSGATYEQYF. In nucleotides, the CDR3 is TGTGCCAGTAGAAGGGACAGCGGGGCCACCTACGAGCAGTACTTC. The full variable domain, with the rest looked up from reference TRBV19 and TRBJ2-7, is DGGITQSPKYLFRKEGQNVTLSCEQNLNHDAMYWYRQDPGQGLRLIYYSQIVNDFQKGDIAEGYSVSREKKESFPLTVTSAQKNPTAFYLCASRRDSGATYEQYFGPGTRLTVT.

This rearrangement joins TRBV6-5 to TRBJ2-7; maybe TRBD1 (5 bases). The CDR3 runs to 13 residues. Germline assignment: CDR1 MNHEY and CDR2 SVGAGI. The V and J ends lost 6 bases and 3 bases respectively, with 12 bases between them. This chain's CDR3 is CASSTGFLYEQYF. CDR3 sequence (DNA): TGTGCCAGCAGCACAGGTTTTCTCTACGAGCAGTACTTC.

This chain connects TRBV7-9 to TRBJ2-1; 9 bases align to TRBD1. This CDR3 has 15 amino acids. The trim removed 5 bases at V and 5 bases at J, leaving 7 bases unmatched. Germline V lookup: CDR1 SEHNR, CDR2 FQNEAQ (reference sequence). The CDR3: CASSHGQGSHNEQFF. For the CDR3, the DNA is TGTGCCAGCAGCCACGGACAGGGGTCCCACAATGAGCAGTTCTTC.

J is TRBJ1-5 and V is TRBV6-2 or TRBV6-3, with no clear D. Trimming left V 2 bases short and J 5 bases short, with 10 bases between. Germline CDR1 and CDR2: MNHEY and SVGEGT. The CDR3 runs 14 residues. This CDR3 reads CASSYAGVHQPQHF. The CDR3 DNA reads as TGTGCCAGCAGTTACGCCGGGGTCCATCAGCCCCAGCATTTT.

This chain links TRBV4-1 with TRBJ2-1; D gene uncertain. This CDR3 comprises 11 residues. CDR1 and CDR2 (germline): MGHRA, YSYEKL. The V end lost 3 bases, the J end lost 5 bases, and 2 bases lay between the germline ends. The CDR3 DNA reads TGCGCCAGCAGCCAGCACAATGAGCAGTTCTTC. It is translated as CASSQHNEQFF.

This clone was found once. This chain links TRBV19 with TRBJ2-1, with 8 bases aligning to TRBD1. The CDR3 loop spans 13 amino acids. V lost 6 bases, J lost 7 bases, and 5 bases stayed unmatched. Germline assignment: CDR1 LNHDA and CDR2 SQIVND (reference sequence). The CDR3 protein is CASSRGPRNEQFF. Written as DNA, the CDR3 is TGTGCCAGTAGCAGGGGGCCTCGGAATGAGCAGTTCTTC.

The chain joins TRBV3-1 (or the pseudogene TRBV3-2) to TRBJ2-5; 10 bases agree with TRBD2. V gave up 2 bases and J gave up 0 bases; unmatched junction bases: 6. The CDR3 extends over 17 amino acids. The germline V gene encodes CDR1 LGHDT and CDR2 YNNKEL (reference sequence). CDR3 sequence: CASSQKGLAGDQETQYF. CDR3 nucleotide sequence: TGTGCCAGCAGCCAAAAGGGGCTAGCGGGGGACCAAGAGACCCAGTACTTC.

The DNA of the CDR3 is TGTGCCAGCAGTCCAATAGCGGGAGTCCGGTACGAGCAGTACTTC. It translates to CASSPIAGVRYEQYF. V and J are TRBV27 and TRBJ2-7; 9 bases agree with TRBD2. J was trimmed by 4 bases and V by 5 bases; bases with no gene match: 9. Germline V gene sequence: CDR1 MNHEY, CDR2 SMNVEV (reference sequence). The CDR3 consists of 15 residues.

The chain employs TRBV28 and TRBJ2-7; TRBD1 matches at 10 bases. The germline V gene encodes CDR1 MDHEN and CDR2 SYDVKM. V was pared by 3 bases and J by 11 bases, with 16 bases of the junction left unmatched. The CDR3 has 16 amino acids. The CDR3: CASSLQPPGTGVLEYF. The CDR3 nucleotides are TGTGCCAGCAGTTTGCAGCCACCCGGGACAGGGGTGTTGGAGTACTTC.

The chain uses TRBV12-3 or TRBV12-4 and TRBJ1-1, with D uncertain. V lost 5 bases, J lost 3 bases, and 4 bases lay in between. The CDR3 is 11 amino acids. The CDR3 DNA reads TGTGCCAGCAGTCCCGACACTGAAGCTTTCTTT. This sequence encodes CASSPDTEAFF.

The chain uses TRBV5-5 and TRBJ1-3; TRBD1 is a possible D gene (5 bases). CDR1 and CDR2 from the germline V gene are SGHKS and YYEKEE (reference sequence). The germline V and J ends were trimmed by 5 bases and 0 bases, with 12 bases remaining between them. The CDR3 has 15 amino acids. Written as DNA, the CDR3 is TGTGCCAGCAGAAGACAGCTTAGCTCTGGAAACACCATATATTTT. It encodes CASRRQLSSGNTIYF. The entire variable domain, with the rest obtained from reference TRBV5-5 and TRBJ1-3, is as follows: DAGVTQSPTHLIKTRGQQVTLRCSPISGHKSVSWYQQVLGQGPQFIFQYYEKEERGRGNFPDRFSARQFPNYSSELNVNALLLGDSALYLCASRRQLSSGNTIYFGEGSWLTVV.

V usage is TRBV3-1 (or the pseudogene TRBV3-2) and J usage is TRBJ1-1, with a possible D match to TRBD1 (5 bases). Between the trimmed V and J ends, which lost 7 bases and 2 bases, there was a span of 14 bases. Germline V gene data show CDR1 as LGHDT and CDR2 as YNNKEL (reference sequence). There are 14 residues in the CDR3. The CDR3 DNA follows: TGTGCCAGCATGGGCAGGGACGAAAACACTGAAGCTTTCTTT. Translating gives CASMGRDENTEAFF.

The chain combines TRBV18 with TRBJ2-2; D is tentatively TRBD1 or TRBD2 (5 bases each). There are 15 residues in the CDR3. CDR1 is KGHSH, CDR2 LQKENI, per germline. The V and J ends lost 6 bases and 2 bases respectively, with 13 bases between them. CDR3 sequence reads: CASSERGINTGELFF. In DNA, the CDR3 is TGTGCCAGCTCGGAGAGGGGAATTAACACCGGGGAGCTGTTTTTT.

This rearrangement joins TRBV10-2 to TRBJ2-1, with a tentative D call TRBD2 (5 bases). Trimming pared 2 bases from V and 4 bases from J, leaving 15 bases between. The CDR3 is 16 residues long. Germline V gives CDR1 WSHSY, CDR2 SAAADI. The CDR3 reads CASSETRTRDYNEQFF. The CDR3 region has the DNA TGCGCCAGCAGTGAGACCCGGACTCGAGATTACAATGAGCAGTTCTTC.

V gene TRBV6-2 or TRBV6-3 combines with J gene TRBJ2-1; no definite D call. This CDR3 contains 15 residues. The V end was cut by 5 bases, the J end by 3 bases, with 14 bases between. Germline V gene data show CDR1 as MNHEY and CDR2 as SVGEGT. CDR3 DNA: TGTGCCAGCAGTCGTTTAGGGTGGGGCTACAATGAGCAGTTCTTC. Its protein is CASSRLGWGYNEQFF.

V is TRBV30 and J is TRBJ1-1; 7 nucleotides match TRBD1. Germline-derived CDR1 and CDR2 are GTSNPN and SVGIG (reference sequence). The CDR3 has 14 amino acids. Germline trimming cut 4 bases from V and 1 base from J; bases unmatched to any gene: 6. The CDR3 coding sequence is TGTGCCTGGAACACAGGGGTTTGGAACACTGAAGCTTTCTTT. Its translation: CAWNTGVWNTEAFF. The full variable domain, its missing parts supplied by reference TRBV30 and TRBJ1-1, is SQTIHQWPATLVQPVGSPLSLECTVEGTSNPNLYWYRQAAGRGLQLLFYSVGIGQISSEVPQNLSASRPQDRQFILSSKKLLLSDSGFYLCAWNTGVWNTEAFFGQGTRLTVV.

This chain links TRBV2 with TRBJ1-2; D not certain. Trimming took off 4 bases at V and 4 bases at J, with 7 bases between the two ends. Looked up from germline, CDR1 is SNHLY and CDR2 is FYNNEI. The CDR3 length is 12 residues. CDR3 coding DNA: TGTGCCAGCAGTGCCCCAGGCTATGGCTACACCTTC. Translating gives CASSAPGYGYTF.

This sequence joins TRBV27 and TRBJ2-7, with a weak D call TRBD1 (6 bases). Trimming left V 5 bases short and J 3 bases short, with 11 bases between. The CDR3 covers 13 residues. Germline assignment: CDR1 MNHEY and CDR2 SMNVEV (reference sequence). This CDR3 is CASSDRIYYEQYF. CDR3 nucleotide sequence: TGTGCCAGCAGTGACAGGATCTACTACGAGCAGTACTTC.

The V gene is TRBV28, the J gene TRBJ2-2; the D call may be TRBD1 or TRBD2 (6 bases each). Germline CDR1 is MDHEN and CDR2 is SYDVKM. Trimming cost V 10 bases and J 3 bases, with 27 bases left between them. This CDR3 is built from 18 residues. The CDR3 nucleotides read TGTGCCACTAAACAGGCAGGAAGGGGGGTCGGGGACACCGGGGAGCTGTTTTTT. It specifies CATKQAGRGVGDTGELFF.